Sequencing of this T cell receptor (beta chain) was carried out in a study of a mutant IDH1 vaccine in newly diagnosed glioma. The overall study: Patients were given eight vaccinations, scheduled in weeks 1, 3, 5, 7, 11, 15, 19 and 23.

Judged by abundance, this clone is medium-sized. The antigen is not known. In the same sample, other DNA sequences code for this CDR3. The germline CDR1 and CDR2 sequences are LGHNA and YSLEER. V trimming: 0 bases; J trimming: 4 bases; junction bases outside the gene matches: 2. The CDR3 spans 16 residues. Method: immunoSEQ multiplex PCR; TCRdb's copy keeps in-frame clones and lacks some. Here the sample spans tens of thousands of clones, about 89% being singletons. The time point here: week 5, during vaccination. Every vaccination contained 300 ug of the mutant IDH1 20-mer peptide and was paired with topical imiquimod.

This chain connects TRBV4-3 to TRBJ2-3, with 12 bases that match TRBD2. The receptor comes from a man younger than 35 with glioma. The source material was PBMCs, sampled from a glioma patient whose treatment included an IDH1 peptide vaccine. CDR3 protein: CASSQDLAGGPDTQYF. In DNA form, the CDR3 reads TGCGCCAGCAGCCAAGATCTAGCGGGAGGGCCAGATACGCAGTATTTT.